The rows below give T cell receptor beta chains drawn from one sample of a study of T cell changes during pregnancy in multiple sclerosis. TCRdb's table, derived via immunoSEQ multiplex PCR, lists solely in-frame clones and lacks some. The sample gives 40,000 to 50,000 clones, about 88% of which show up once; around 1.2% is in the top ten. Specimen: CD4+ T cells from peripheral blood mononuclear cells, collected in the first trimester of pregnancy. The receptors here all came from a female donor with multiple sclerosis, enrolled in a pregnancy study. The CDR3 runs from the conserved cysteine through the conserved F or W. The D gene is left open where the match is weak. The size entry is marked missing in some rows and otherwise reads once, few, many or a size class.

TRBV27	TRBJ2-1	.	TRBD2	CASSSILSGSNNEQFF	TGTGCCAGCAGTTCGATTCTTAGCGGGAGTAACAATGAGCAGTTCTTC
TRBV10-3	TRBJ1-3	.	.	CAISGISPASSGNTIYF	TGTGCCATCAGTGGGATATCCCCTGCTAGCTCTGGAAACACCATATATTTT
TRBV5-1	TRBJ1-4	.	.	CASSFGQEGEKLFF	TGCGCCAGCAGCTTTGGGCAGGAGGGTGAAAAACTGTTTTTT
TRBV6-1	TRBJ2-3	.	TRBD2	CASSLLAANTDTQYF	TGTGCCAGCAGTTTACTAGCGGCCAACACAGATACGCAGTATTTT
TRBV2	TRBJ1-4	once	.	CASSLIGNEKLFF	TGTGCCAGCAGTCTTATCGGTAATGAAAAACTGTTTTTT
TRBV4-1	TRBJ1-2	.	.	CASSRTASTDYGYTF	TGCGCCAGCAGCCGAACAGCTTCAACGGACTATGGCTACACCTTC
TRBV29-1	TRBJ1-1	.	.	CSVEVYMNTEAFF	TGCAGCGTTGAAGTGTATATGAACACTGAAGCTTTCTTT
TRBV7-2	TRBJ2-7	.	.	CASSAGHHYEQYF	TGTGCCAGCAGCGCCGGACACCACTACGAGCAGTACTTC
TRBV7-2	TRBJ2-7	.	TRBD1	CASSLIQGANPYEQYF	TGTGCCAGCAGCTTAATCCAGGGGGCGAACCCCTACGAGCAGTACTTC
TRBV30	TRBJ2-3	.	.	CAWSVVGRFGDTQYF	TGTGCCTGGAGTGTGGTCGGCAGGTTCGGAGATACGCAGTATTTT
TRBV5-1	TRBJ2-4	.	TRBD2	CASSLTSGAKNIQYF	TGCGCCAGCAGCTTAACTAGCGGAGCCAAAAACATTCAGTACTTC
TRBV19	TRBJ1-1	.	.	CASSPRVNTEAFF	TGTGCCAGTAGTCCCCGTGTGAACACTGAAGCTTTCTTT
TRBV7-3	TRBJ1-1	.	.	CASSPGGSMNTEAFF	TGTGCCAGCAGCCCGGGGGGATCCATGAACACTGAAGCTTTCTTT
TRBV18	TRBJ2-3	.	.	CASSPPDSWGDTQYF	TGTGCCAGCTCCCCACCGGACAGCTGGGGGGATACGCAGTATTTT
TRBV30	TRBJ2-2	.	TRBD2	CAWSRASGNTGELFF	TGTGCCTGGAGTCGGGCTAGCGGAAACACCGGGGAGCTGTTTTTT
TRBV30	TRBJ2-2	.	.	CAWSVGKGIGELFF	TGTGCCTGGAGTGTAGGGAAGGGGATCGGGGAGCTGTTTTTT
TRBV6-5	TRBJ1-2	once	.	CASSFGQNYGYTF	TGTGCCAGCAGCTTCGGACAGAACTATGGCTACACCTTC
TRBV5-1	TRBJ2-5	.	TRBD2	CASSPGGVAGETQYF	TGCGCCAGCAGCCCTGGGGGGGTAGCTGGAGAGACCCAGTACTTC
TRBV4-1	TRBJ1-3	.	TRBD1	CASSQGPRDRRYSGNTIYF	TGCGCCAGCAGCCAAGGCCCCCGGGACAGGCGATACTCTGGAAACACCATATATTTT
TRBV4-2	TRBJ2-7	few	TRBD2	CASSQEGGASGYEQYF	TGTGCCAGCAGCCAAGAAGGAGGCGCTAGCGGATACGAGCAGTACTTC
TRBV5-1	TRBJ2-3	.	TRBD1	CASSLIRDRGTDTQYF	TGCGCCAGCAGCTTGATCCGGGACAGGGGCACAGATACGCAGTATTTT
TRBV28	TRBJ2-7	.	TRBD2	CASSLPSGSLTYEQYF	TGTGCCAGCAGTTTACCTAGCGGGAGTCTCACTTACGAGCAGTACTTC
TRBV5-6	TRBJ1-2	.	.	CASSLEAGYTF	TGTGCCAGCAGCTTGGAAGCTGGCTACACCTTC
TRBV5-1	TRBJ2-1	once	TRBD2	CASSLVASGSNYNEQFF	TGCGCCAGCAGCTTGGTGGCTAGCGGGAGTAACTACAATGAGCAGTTCTTC
TRBV2	TRBJ2-1	.	TRBD1	CASSPRTGGNEQFF	TGTGCCAGCAGTCCCCGGACAGGAGGAAATGAGCAGTTCTTC
TRBV6-5	TRBJ1-3	.	TRBD1	CASSYSRGLPGNTIYF	TGTGCCAGCAGTTATTCCAGGGGGCTACCTGGAAACACCATATATTTT
TRBV7-9	TRBJ2-7	once	.	CASSQTGPSSEQYF	TGTGCCAGCAGCCAAACAGGGCCATCCAGCGAGCAGTACTTC
TRBV28	TRBJ1-3	.	TRBD1	CASSGSRPGQGGNTIYF	TGTGCCAGCAGTGGGTCGAGACCGGGACAGGGGGGAAACACCATATATTTT
TRBV5-4	TRBJ1-2	.	TRBD1	CASSLSRGNNYGYTF	TGTGCCAGCAGCTTATCCAGGGGGAATAACTATGGCTACACCTTC
TRBV18	TRBJ2-6	.	.	CASSLNSRGSGANVLTF	TGTGCCAGCTCACTTAATTCCAGGGGCTCTGGGGCCAACGTCCTGACTTTC
TRBV29-1	TRBJ2-5	.	TRBD2	CSVRGLAGPQETQYF	TGCAGCGTTCGCGGACTAGCGGGACCCCAAGAGACCCAGTACTTC
TRBV5-6	TRBJ2-3	few	.	CASSLPGLYTDTQYF	TGTGCCAGCAGCTTGCCAGGACTTTACACAGATACGCAGTATTTT
TRBV7-6	TRBJ2-3	.	.	CASSLAGGRTDTQYF	TGTGCCAGCAGCTTAGCAGGTGGGAGGACAGATACGCAGTATTTT
TRBV7-3	TRBJ2-2	.	TRBD1	CASSHGQGTGELFF	TGTGCCAGCAGCCATGGACAGGGCACCGGGGAGCTGTTTTTT
TRBV6-6	TRBJ2-7	.	TRBD1	CASRTGGKSYEQYF	TGTGCCAGCAGGACAGGGGGCAAATCTTACGAGCAGTACTTC
TRBV4-2	TRBJ2-1	.	TRBD2	CASSQGLAGTIDEQFF	TGTGCCAGCAGCCAGGGACTAGCGGGAACTATCGATGAGCAGTTCTTC
TRBV7-8	TRBJ2-3	.	TRBD1	CASSPRQGGTDTQYF	TGTGCCAGCAGCCCCCGACAGGGTGGCACAGATACGCAGTATTTT
TRBV9	TRBJ2-7	once	TRBD2	CASSVGGPREGEQYF	TGTGCCAGCAGCGTAGGCGGTCCACGGGAGGGCGAGCAGTACTTC
TRBV4-3	TRBJ2-3	.	.	CASSQDKGTFLPDTQYF	TGCGCCAGCAGCCAAGATAAGGGGACTTTCCTTCCAGATACGCAGTATTTT
TRBV6-5	TRBJ1-1	once	.	CASSAQDSTEAFF	TGTGCCAGCAGTGCTCAGGACAGCACTGAAGCTTTCTTT
TRBV15	TRBJ2-7	.	TRBD2	CATPRSGGVGSDGRRVSEQYF	TGTGCCACCCCCCGTAGTGGCGGAGTAGGTAGCGACGGGAGGCGGGTCTCCGAGCAGTACTTC
TRBV7-2	TRBJ2-5	.	TRBD2	CASSPSGRGEETQYF	TGTGCCAGCAGCCCCAGCGGGAGGGGGGAAGAGACCCAGTACTTC